These T cell receptor beta chains were read from a single sample in a study of shared clonotypes between healthy human individuals. TCRdb's table, derived via immunoSEQ multiplex PCR, lists solely in-frame clones and lacks some. The sample consists of about 480,000 clones, roughly 85% of them appearing once. Sample: PBMCs. These receptors were obtained from a woman in her forties in good health. Some clones in this sample may be carry-over from other donors' samples. Both conserved end residues are part of each CDR3. The order of the fields is clone size, J gene, V gene, CDR3 protein. Rows may omit the clone size; those that give it use once, few, many or a size class.

NA | TRBJ2-3 | TRBV7-9 | CASSLTHSTDTQYF
NA | TRBJ2-5 | TRBV7-8 | CASSSGVAGGGGETQYF
NA | TRBJ2-2 | TRBV5-4 | CATRDRGDNTGELFF
many | TRBJ2-6 | TRBV4-2 | CASSQDTGANVLTF
NA | TRBJ2-1 | TRBV6-5 | CATGGGVPYNEQFF
NA | TRBJ2-1 | TRBV5-1 | CASSFDSSSYNEQFF
few | TRBJ2-3 | TRBV11-3 | CASSRRTGASTDTQYF
NA | TRBJ1-1 | TRBV28 | CASSLGQATEAFF
NA | TRBJ1-1 | TRBV27 | CASSSLGTGLNTEAFF
NA | TRBJ1-5 | TRBV27 | CASSSGTGGPSNQPQHF
NA | TRBJ1-5 | TRBV7-9 | CASSWGGNYQPQHF
NA | TRBJ2-7 | TRBV6-1 | CASSASPTGVYEQYF
NA | TRBJ2-2 | TRBV2 | CASKLDRVRTGELFF
NA | TRBJ2-2 | TRBV7-1 | CASSLVDSRLGGELFF
NA | TRBJ1-1 | TRBV7-6 | CASSFRPWEDTEAFF
NA | TRBJ1-2 | TRBV28 | CASSPGSGQGINGYTF